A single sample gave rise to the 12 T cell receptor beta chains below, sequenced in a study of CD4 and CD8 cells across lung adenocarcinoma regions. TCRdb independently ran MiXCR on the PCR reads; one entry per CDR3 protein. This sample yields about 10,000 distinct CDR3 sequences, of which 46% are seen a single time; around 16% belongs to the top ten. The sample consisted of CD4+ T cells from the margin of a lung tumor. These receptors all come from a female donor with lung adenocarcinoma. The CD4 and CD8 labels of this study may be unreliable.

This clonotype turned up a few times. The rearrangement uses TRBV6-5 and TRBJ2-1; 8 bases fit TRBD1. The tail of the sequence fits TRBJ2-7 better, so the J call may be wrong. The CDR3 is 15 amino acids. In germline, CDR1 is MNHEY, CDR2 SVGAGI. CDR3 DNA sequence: TGTGCCAGCAGTTATTCCGATGGACAGGGTAGTGAGCAGTACTTC. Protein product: CASSYSDGQGSEQYF.

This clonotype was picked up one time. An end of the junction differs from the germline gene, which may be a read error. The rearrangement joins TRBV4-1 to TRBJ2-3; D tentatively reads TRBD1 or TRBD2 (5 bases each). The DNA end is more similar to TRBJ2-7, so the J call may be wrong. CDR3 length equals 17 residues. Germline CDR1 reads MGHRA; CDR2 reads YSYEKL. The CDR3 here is CARSQVSGLWAKDTQYF. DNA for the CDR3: TGCGCCCGCAGCCAAGTCTCGGGGCTGTGGGCCAAAGATACGCAGTACTTC.

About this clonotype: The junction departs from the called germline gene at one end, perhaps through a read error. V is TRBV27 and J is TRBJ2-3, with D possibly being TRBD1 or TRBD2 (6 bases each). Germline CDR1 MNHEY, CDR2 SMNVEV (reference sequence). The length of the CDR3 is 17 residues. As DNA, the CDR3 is TGTGCCAGCAGTTGGGTCGACGGGGGCCCCTGCACAGAGACGCAGTATTTT. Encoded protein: CASSWVDGGPCTETQYF.

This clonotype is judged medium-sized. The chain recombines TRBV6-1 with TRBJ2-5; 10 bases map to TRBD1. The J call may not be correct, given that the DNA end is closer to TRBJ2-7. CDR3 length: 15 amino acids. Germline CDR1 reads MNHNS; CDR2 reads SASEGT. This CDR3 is CASRAPGTGAHEQYF. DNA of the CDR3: TGTGCCAGCAGGGCTCCCGGGACAGGGGCGCACGAGCAGTACTTC.

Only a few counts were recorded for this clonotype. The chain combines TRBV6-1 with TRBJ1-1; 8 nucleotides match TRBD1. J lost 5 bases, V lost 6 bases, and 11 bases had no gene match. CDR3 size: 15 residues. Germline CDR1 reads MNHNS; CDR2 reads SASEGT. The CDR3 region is CASSETAGGWTEAFF. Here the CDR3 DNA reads TGTGCCAGCAGCGAAACAGCAGGGGGCTGGACTGAAGCTTTCTTT.

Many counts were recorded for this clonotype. CDR3 region: CASSFSNNSRGNVNEQFF. In nucleotides, the CDR3 is TGCGCCAGCAGCTTCAGTAATAACAGTCGTGGGAATGTAAATGAGCAGTTCTTC. This sequence joins TRBV5-1 and TRBJ2-1; D is ambiguous. The CDR3 is 18 amino acids. CDR1 and CDR2 (germline): SGHRS, YFSETQ. Trimming took off 2 bases at V and 7 bases at J, with 25 bases between the two ends.

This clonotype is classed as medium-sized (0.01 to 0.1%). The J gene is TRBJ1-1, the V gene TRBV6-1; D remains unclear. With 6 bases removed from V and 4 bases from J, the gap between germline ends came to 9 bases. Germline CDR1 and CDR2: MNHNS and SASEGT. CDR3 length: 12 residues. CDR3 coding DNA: TGTGCCAGCAGCTTCCAAGCCACTGAAGCTTTCTTT. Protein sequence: CASSFQATEAFF.

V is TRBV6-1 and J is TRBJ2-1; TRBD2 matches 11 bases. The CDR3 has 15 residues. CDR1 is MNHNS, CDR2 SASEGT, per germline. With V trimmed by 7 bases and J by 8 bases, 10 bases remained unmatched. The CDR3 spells CASNIETSGNDEQFF. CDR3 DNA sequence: TGTGCCAGCAACATAGAGACTAGCGGGAACGATGAGCAGTTCTTC.

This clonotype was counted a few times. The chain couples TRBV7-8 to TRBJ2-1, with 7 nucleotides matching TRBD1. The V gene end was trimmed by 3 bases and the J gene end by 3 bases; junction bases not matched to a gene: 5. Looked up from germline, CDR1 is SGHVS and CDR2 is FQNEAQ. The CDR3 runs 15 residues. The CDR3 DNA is TGTGCCAGCAGCTTTCGGGACAGTGTCTACAATGAGCAGTTCTTC. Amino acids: CASSFRDSVYNEQFF.

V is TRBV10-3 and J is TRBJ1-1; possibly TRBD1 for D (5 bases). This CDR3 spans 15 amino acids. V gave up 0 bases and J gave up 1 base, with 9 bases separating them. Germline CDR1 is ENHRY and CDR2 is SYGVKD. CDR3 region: CAISESQGSNTEAFF. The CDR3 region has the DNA TGTGCCATCAGTGAGTCTCAGGGATCGAACACTGAAGCTTTCTTT.

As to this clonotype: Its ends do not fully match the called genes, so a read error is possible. CDR3 residues: CALSLGAVSRDTQYF. Here the CDR3 DNA reads TGTGCCCTCAGTCTTGGGGCAGTGAGCAGAGATACGCAGTACTTT. The rearrangement uses TRBV10-3 and TRBJ2-3, with D possibly matching TRBD1 (5 bases). The CDR3 covers 15 residues. CDR1 and CDR2 (germline): ENHRY, SYGVKD.

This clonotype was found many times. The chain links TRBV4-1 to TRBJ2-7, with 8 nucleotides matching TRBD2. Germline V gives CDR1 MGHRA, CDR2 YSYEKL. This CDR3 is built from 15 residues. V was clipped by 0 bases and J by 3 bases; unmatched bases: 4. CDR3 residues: CASSQEAGLVYEQYF. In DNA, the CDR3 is TGCGCCAGCAGCCAAGAAGCGGGACTAGTCTACGAGCAGTACTTC.